This entry concerns a single T cell receptor beta chain. This sample was included in a study of immune characterization of retroperitoneal liposarcoma. TCRdb recomputed calls from the PCR reads with MiXCR, one row per CDR3 protein. The sample gives some 8,200 distinct CDR3 sequences, more than 40% of which show up once; approximately 15% is in the top ten. Germline-derived CDR1 and CDR2 are MRHNA and SNTAGT. V dropped 3 bases and J dropped 5; count of bases not matched to a gene: 8. The CDR3 consists of 15 residues. Sample: tumor tissue. This TCR derives from a male donor with retroperitoneal liposarcoma. The chain links TRBV6-4 to TRBJ2-3; 7 positions agree with TRBD2. CDR3 protein: CASSEVGGPGDTQYF. The CDR3 bases are TGTGCCAGCAGTGAGGTGGGAGGGCCCGGAGATACGCAGTATTTT.